Listed below are T cell receptor beta chains from one sample, sequenced in a study of blood T cell repertoires in COVID-19. The protocol was immunoSEQ multiplex PCR, while the TCRdb copy is restricted to in-frame clones and leaves out a portion. The profile shows under 95,000 clones, approximately 85% of them singletons. The sequenced sample consisted of peripheral blood. The source of these receptors is a man aged 50 to 59 with COVID-19, enrolled during active disease. Each CDR3 is given with its conserved first and last residue. Each record gives: clone size, V gene, J gene, D gene, CDR3 protein, CDR3 DNA. A D gene is named only where the DNA matches it firmly. The size field is filled for only some rows; it gives once, few, many or a size class.

-	TRBV9	TRBJ2-1	-	CASSGGSLLSNEQFF	TGTGCCAGCAGCGGAGGGTCTTTGCTCTCCAATGAGCAGTTCTTC
-	TRBV7-2	TRBJ2-7	TRBD2	CASSLAGSARGNEQYF	TGTGCCAGCAGCCTAGCAGGTTCGGCGCGGGGGAACGAGCAGTACTTC
-	TRBV28	TRBJ2-3	-	CASAQLNTQYF	TGTGCCAGCGCCCAGTTGAATACGCAGTATTTT
few	TRBV23-1	TRBJ1-5	TRBD1	CASSRTGVPNQPQHF	TGCGCCAGCAGCCGGACAGGGGTACCCAATCAGCCCCAGCATTTT
-	TRBV7-6	TRBJ1-1	TRBD1	CASSPRTGATTEAFF	TGTGCCAGCAGCCCAAGGACAGGGGCGACCACTGAAGCTTTCTTT
-	TRBV7-8	TRBJ1-2	-	CASSLGWGGYGYTF	TGTGCCAGCAGCCTCGGTTGGGGGGGCTATGGCTACACCTTC
-	TRBV7-8	TRBJ2-7	TRBD1	CASSLADRVHEQYF	TGTGCCAGCAGCTTAGCAGACAGGGTCCACGAGCAGTACTTC
-	TRBV5-4	TRBJ2-3	TRBD1	CASSPSPGQGTDTQYF	TGTGCCAGCAGCCCTTCCCCGGGACAGGGGACAGATACGCAGTATTTT
-	TRBV7-8	TRBJ2-7	TRBD2	CASSPGLAADEQYF	TGTGCCAGCAGCCCGGGACTAGCCGCGGACGAGCAGTACTTC
-	TRBV24-1	TRBJ2-1	TRBD2	CATSDPAGGGNEQFF	TGTGCCACCAGTGACCCGGCGGGGGGAGGCAATGAGCAGTTCTTC
-	TRBV5-5	TRBJ1-6	TRBD1	CASSLPGTGTNSPLHF	TGTGCCAGCAGCTTACCCGGGACAGGGACTAACTCACCCCTCCACTTT
-	TRBV28	TRBJ1-4	-	CASSFGTVATNEKLFF	TGTGCCAGCAGTTTTGGCACAGTTGCAACTAATGAAAAACTGTTTTTT
many	TRBV10-3	TRBJ2-2	TRBD1	CAISRGTGSNTGELFF	TGTGCCATCAGCCGGGGGACAGGGTCGAACACCGGGGAGCTGTTTTTT
-	TRBV6-5	TRBJ1-1	-	CASSTQGYTEAFF	TGTGCCAGCAGTACACAGGGATACACTGAAGCTTTCTTT
-	TRBV11-3	TRBJ2-1	TRBD2	CASSSSGSRVNEQFF	TGTGCCAGCAGTTCTAGCGGGTCCAGGGTCAATGAGCAGTTCTTC
few	TRBV7-9	TRBJ1-1	-	CASSPTMNTEAFF	TGTGCCAGCAGTCCAACTATGAACACTGAAGCTTTCTTT
-	TRBV25-1	TRBJ2-6	-	CASLSTVAGANVLTF	TGTGCCAGCCTTTCCACTGTAGCTGGGGCCAACGTCCTGACTTTC
-	TRBV27	TRBJ2-1	TRBD2	CASSFSSGRPYNEQFF	TGTGCCAGCAGTTTCTCTAGCGGGCGACCATACAATGAGCAGTTCTTC
-	TRBV19	TRBJ1-2	TRBD1	CASSHRGSDGYTF	TGTGCCAGTAGCCACAGGGGTTCGGATGGCTACACCTTC
-	TRBV5-5	TRBJ1-4	-	CASSPADSIPPPNEKLFF	TGTGCCAGCAGCCCGGCGGACTCTATTCCGCCACCTAATGAAAAACTGTTTTTT
-	TRBV10-3	TRBJ2-1	TRBD2	CATRQTSGRVYEQFF	TGTGCCACCCGCCAGACTAGCGGGAGAGTGTATGAGCAGTTCTTC
once	TRBV3-1/TRBV3-2	TRBJ1-2	-	CASSPEGRVGLGYGYTF	TGTGCCAGCAGCCCGGAGGGGAGGGTAGGACTTGGCTATGGCTACACCTTC
-	TRBV9	TRBJ2-3	TRBD2	CASSYGGTADTQYF	TGTGCCAGCAGCTACGGGGGGACGGCAGATACGCAGTATTTT
-	TRBV30	TRBJ2-2	-	CAWTERSPSAGELFF	TGTGCCTGGACGGAGCGGTCCCCCTCGGCCGGGGAGCTGTTTTTT
-	TRBV5-1	TRBJ2-1	TRBD1	CASSWTADRVRGEQFF	TGCGCCAGCAGCTGGACGGCGGACAGGGTGAGAGGTGAGCAGTTCTTC
few	TRBV4-1	TRBJ2-7	-	CASSQGPHRETYEQYF	TGCGCCAGCAGCCAAGGCCCCCACAGGGAGACCTACGAGCAGTACTTC
-	TRBV14	TRBJ2-1	-	CASSPRAYNEQFF	TGTGCCAGCAGCCCCCGAGCCTACAATGAGCAGTTCTTC
-	TRBV21-1	TRBJ2-3	-	CASSKSGRADTDTQYF	TGTGCCAGCAGCAAAAGCGGGAGGGCCGACACAGATACGCAGTATTTT
few	TRBV6-1	TRBJ2-7	TRBD1	CASSDGTDLLEQYF	TGTGCCAGCAGTGACGGGACAGACCTACTGGAGCAGTACTTC
-	TRBV6-5	TRBJ1-6	TRBD1	CASSLDRGGSPLHF	TGTGCCAGCAGTTTGGACAGGGGAGGTTCACCCCTCCACTTT
-	TRBV3-1/TRBV3-2	TRBJ2-4	-	CASSQGGALSAKNIQYF	TGTGCCAGCAGCCAAGGTGGGGCCCTCTCTGCCAAAAACATTCAGTACTTC
-	TRBV18	TRBJ2-7	-	CASSPGENEQYF	TGTGCCAGCTCACCAGGGGAGAACGAGCAGTACTTC
-	TRBV11-1	TRBJ1-1	TRBD1	CASSLRRGPDTEAFF	TGTGCCAGCAGCTTACGCAGGGGGCCGGACACTGAAGCTTTCTTT
few	TRBV24-1	TRBJ2-1	-	CATSVPTGLHNEQFF	TGTGCCACCAGTGTTCCGACAGGCTTGCACAATGAGCAGTTCTTC
-	TRBV24-1	TRBJ2-6	-	CATSDPSGANVLTF	TGTGCCACCAGTGACCCGTCTGGGGCCAACGTCCTGACTTTC
-	TRBV6-7	TRBJ2-3	TRBD2	CGTSGYTDTQYF	TGTGGGACTAGCGGTTACACAGATACGCAGTATTTT
-	TRBV28	TRBJ1-5	-	CASRQTNQPQHF	TGTGCCAGCAGACAGACCAATCAGCCCCAGCATTTT
-	TRBV28	TRBJ1-2	-	CASSPTGRSNYGYTF	TGTGCCAGCAGTCCCACAGGCCGCTCTAACTATGGCTACACCTTC
-	TRBV5-6	TRBJ1-5	-	CASSLTGDQPQHF	TGTGCCAGCAGCTTGACCGGGGATCAGCCCCAGCATTTT
-	TRBV9	TRBJ1-2	-	CASSPQGLDYGYTF	TGTGCCAGCAGCCCCCAGGGTTTGGACTATGGCTACACCTTC
-	TRBV12-3/TRBV12-4	TRBJ1-2	-	CASSVTGSGYTF	TGTGCCAGCAGCGTCACAGGGTCTGGCTACACCTTC
-	TRBV9	TRBJ2-1	-	CASSSDRNEQFF	TGTGCCAGCAGTTCCGACAGGAATGAGCAGTTCTTC
-	TRBV7-8	TRBJ1-5	TRBD1	CASSPGTGGVNQPQHF	TGTGCCAGCAGCCCTGGGACAGGGGGAGTCAATCAGCCCCAGCATTTT
-	TRBV30	TRBJ2-5	-	CAWSVGGGGGETQYF	TGTGCCTGGAGTGTAGGAGGGGGCGGCGGGGAGACCCAGTACTTC
-	TRBV5-1	TRBJ1-6	-	CASSLSAGVNAPLHF	TGCGCCAGCAGCTTGTCCGCAGGGGTCAACGCACCCCTCCACTTT
-	TRBV9	TRBJ1-3	TRBD1	CASSVAGTGKGNTIYF	TGTGCCAGCAGCGTAGCCGGGACAGGGAAAGGAAACACCATATATTTT
-	TRBV6-6	TRBJ2-7	-	CASEKTGLSGQYF	TGTGCCAGCGAAAAAACGGGATTAAGTGGGCAGTACTTC
-	TRBV5-1	TRBJ1-1	-	CASSTAPVNTEAFF	TGCGCCAGCAGCACCGCCCCAGTGAACACTGAAGCTTTCTTT
-	TRBV18	TRBJ1-4	-	CASSPRRDPGREKLFF	TGTGCCAGCTCACCGCGGCGGGACCCCGGACGGGAAAAACTGTTTTTT
-	TRBV9	TRBJ1-2	-	CASSVGGTVGAYGYTF	TGTGCCAGCAGCGTAGGGGGGACCGTGGGGGCCTATGGCTACACCTTC
-	TRBV4-1	TRBJ2-6	-	CASSQGQAWAGANVLTF	TGCGCCAGCAGCCAGGGGCAAGCCTGGGCTGGGGCCAACGTCCTGACTTTC
-	TRBV5-6	TRBJ2-7	-	CASSSLGSYEQYF	TGTGCCAGCAGCTCTTTGGGCAGCTACGAGCAGTACTTC
-	TRBV10-3	TRBJ2-3	-	CASREAALSGADTQYF	TGTGCCTCCAGAGAGGCAGCATTATCCGGGGCAGATACGCAGTATTTT
-	TRBV19	TRBJ2-2	-	CASSVLANTGELFF	TGTGCCAGTAGTGTACTCGCGAACACCGGGGAGCTGTTTTTT
-	TRBV20-1	TRBJ1-2	-	CSATGNRGYTF	TGCAGTGCTACAGGGAATCGTGGCTACACCTTC
-	TRBV19	TRBJ1-2	TRBD1	CATTDRGNYGYTF	TGTGCCACCACGGACAGGGGGAACTATGGCTACACCTTC
-	TRBV4-1	TRBJ2-7	TRBD2	CASSQDVTGVAGAAFYEQYF	TGCGCCAGCAGCCAAGATGTCACGGGGGTAGCGGGAGCTGCTTTCTACGAGCAGTACTTC
-	TRBV6-2/TRBV6-3	TRBJ2-7	-	CASSSQNYEQYF	TGTGCCAGCAGTTCTCAGAATTACGAGCAGTACTTC
-	TRBV5-1	TRBJ2-7	TRBD2	CASSPGTSGLMSYEQYF	TGCGCCAGCAGCCCCGGGACTAGCGGCCTTATGTCCTACGAGCAGTACTTC
-	TRBV29-1	TRBJ2-1	-	CSVGSSGEATQFF	TGCAGCGTTGGATCCTCTGGTGAAGCGACGCAGTTCTTC